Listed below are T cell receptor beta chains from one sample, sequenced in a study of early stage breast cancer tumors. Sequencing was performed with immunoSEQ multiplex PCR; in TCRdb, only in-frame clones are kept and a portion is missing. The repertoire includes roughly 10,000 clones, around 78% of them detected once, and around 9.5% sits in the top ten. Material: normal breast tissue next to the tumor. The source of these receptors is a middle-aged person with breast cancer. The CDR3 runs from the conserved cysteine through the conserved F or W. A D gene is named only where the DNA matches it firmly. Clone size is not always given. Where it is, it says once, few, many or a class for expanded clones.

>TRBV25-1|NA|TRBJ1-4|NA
CASSDVGARGEKLFF
TGTGCCAGCAGTGATGTGGGGGCGCGAGGTGAAAAACTGTTTTTT
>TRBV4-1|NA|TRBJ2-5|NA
CASSPEEWETQYF
TGCGCCAGCAGCCCAGAAGAGTGGGAGACCCAGTACTTC
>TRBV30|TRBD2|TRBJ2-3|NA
CAWSASTSELTDTQYF
TGTGCCTGGAGTGCGTCGACTAGCGAGCTCACAGATACGCAGTATTTT
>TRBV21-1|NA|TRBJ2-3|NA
CASETGGDTQYF
TGTGCCAGCGAGACAGGGGGCGATACGCAGTATTTT
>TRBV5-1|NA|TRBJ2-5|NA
CASSPQFRETQYF
TGCGCCAGCAGTCCACAGTTTAGGGAGACCCAGTACTTC
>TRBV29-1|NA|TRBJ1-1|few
CSVRQGGPEAFF
TGCAGCGTTCGTCAGGGCGGCCCTGAAGCTTTCTTT
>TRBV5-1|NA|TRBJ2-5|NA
CASSLEGGKRAQYF
TGCGCCAGCAGCTTGGAAGGGGGAAAGAGGGCCCAGTACTTC
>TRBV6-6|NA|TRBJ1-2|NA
CASSYSSDYGYTF
TGTGCCAGCAGTTACTCGTCAGACTATGGCTACACCTTC
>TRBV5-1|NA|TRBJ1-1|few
CASSSQTGGNTEAFF
TGCGCCAGCAGCTCCCAGACCGGGGGGAACACTGAAGCTTTCTTT
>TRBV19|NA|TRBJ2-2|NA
CASSIILGPESNTGELFF
TGTGCCAGTAGTATTATATTAGGGCCCGAATCCAACACCGGGGAGCTGTTTTTT
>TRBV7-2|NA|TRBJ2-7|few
CASSLGGVAYF
TGTGCCAGCAGCCTCGGAGGCGTAGCGTACTTC
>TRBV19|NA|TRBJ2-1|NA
CASSIGGRGRNEQFF
TGTGCCAGTAGTATCGGCGGCAGGGGTAGAAATGAGCAGTTCTTC
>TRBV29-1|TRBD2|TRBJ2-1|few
CSVASSGRLYNEQFF
TGCAGCGTCGCGTCTAGCGGGAGGCTCTACAATGAGCAGTTCTTC
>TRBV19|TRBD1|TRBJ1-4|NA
CASMGTGYEKLFF
TGTGCCAGTATGGGGACAGGGTATGAAAAACTGTTTTTT
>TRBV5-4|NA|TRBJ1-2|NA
CASSRPSYGYTF
TGTGCCAGCAGCCGTCCCTCCTATGGCTACACCTTC
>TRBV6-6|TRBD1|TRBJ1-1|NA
CASSGQVGTEAFF
TGTGCCAGCAGCGGACAGGTGGGCACTGAAGCTTTCTTT
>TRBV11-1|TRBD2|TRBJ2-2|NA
CASSRGLAQAGELFF
TGTGCCAGCAGCCGCGGACTAGCACAGGCCGGGGAGCTGTTTTTT
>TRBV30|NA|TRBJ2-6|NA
CAWSVPFSGANVLTF
TGTGCCTGGAGTGTACCTTTCTCTGGGGCCAACGTCCTGACTTTC
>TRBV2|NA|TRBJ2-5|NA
CASSEVEQETQYF
TGTGCCAGCAGTGAAGTGGAGCAAGAGACCCAGTACTTC
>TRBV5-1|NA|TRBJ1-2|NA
CASSLEGYGYTF
TGCGCCAGCAGCTTGGAGGGTTATGGCTACACCTTC
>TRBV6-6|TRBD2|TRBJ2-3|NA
CASIALAGTDTQYF
TGTGCCAGCATCGCACTAGCGGGCACAGATACGCAGTATTTT
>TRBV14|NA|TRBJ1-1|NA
CASSHARDKTEAFF
TGTGCCAGCAGCCATGCCAGGGATAAGACTGAAGCTTTCTTT
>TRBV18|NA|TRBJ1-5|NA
CASSPSTQTGGNQPQHF
TGTGCCAGCTCACCCAGTACGCAGACAGGTGGGAATCAGCCCCAGCATTTT
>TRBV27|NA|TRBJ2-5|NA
CASSLLGHQETQYF
TGTGCCAGCAGTTTGTTAGGGCACCAAGAGACCCAGTACTTC
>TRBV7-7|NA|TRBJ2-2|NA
CASRPGTNTGELFF
TGTGCTAGCAGACCCGGGACTAACACCGGGGAGCTGTTTTTT
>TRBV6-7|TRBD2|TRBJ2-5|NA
CASSHPPGTSSPLETQYF
TGTGCCAGCAGTCATCCCCCCGGGACTAGCTCGCCCTTGGAGACCCAGTACTTC
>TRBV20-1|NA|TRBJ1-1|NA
CSAREAEAFF
TGCAGTGCTAGAGAGGCTGAAGCTTTCTTT
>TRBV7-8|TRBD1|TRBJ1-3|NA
CASSWDSPSSGNTIYF
TGTGCCAGCAGCTGGGACAGTCCCTCCTCTGGAAACACCATATATTTT